Listed below are T cell receptor beta chains from one sample, sequenced in a study of OX40 agonist ivuxolimab in advanced cancers. Using immunoSEQ multiplex PCR, the repertoire was profiled, and TCRdb retains in-frame clones only, with some absent. Of approximately 84,000 clones detected, 89% appear once; the ten largest clones hold roughly 0.2%. The sample in question was CD4+ or CD8+ T cells sorted from blood, obtained in a trial of the OX40 agonist ivuxolimab. The origin of the receptors is an adult with an advanced solid tumor such as melanoma, head and neck, liver or kidney cancer. CDR3s include the opening cysteine and the closing phenylalanine or tryptophan.

v_gene,j_gene,CDR3aa
TRBV29-1,TRBJ2-1,CSVEKGTSGSYNEQFF
TRBV2,TRBJ1-2,CASSGQVADYGYTF
TRBV30,TRBJ2-7,CAWSPQGSYEQYF
TRBV5-1,TRBJ1-4,CASSLAGGGSEKLFF
TRBV5-4,TRBJ1-6,CASSSQTGGGSPLHF
TRBV4-2,TRBJ1-5,CASSQDDREGNQPQHF
TRBV18,TRBJ2-7,CASSPGAQEQYF
TRBV10-3,TRBJ1-2,CAIGAANYGYTF
TRBV12-5,TRBJ1-2,CASGVGTGLGEDYGYTF
TRBV28,TRBJ2-7,CASSRRLGGAHYEQYF
TRBV5-1,TRBJ2-2,CASSRTLASNTGELFF
TRBV7-9,TRBJ2-1,CASSLPPRLAGGRNEQFF
TRBV19,TRBJ1-1,CASSIQQGGSEAFF
TRBV18,TRBJ2-2,CASSPGTSGRKGAGELFF
TRBV18,TRBJ1-2,CASSPLSGGPNYGYTF
TRBV5-6,TRBJ2-7,CASSLAAGAHEQYF
TRBV7-9,TRBJ2-7,CASSLGSGDLAEQYF
TRBV9,TRBJ1-4,CASSVAVSGGSEKLFF
TRBV2,TRBJ2-1,CASSLDSYNEQFF
TRBV11-2,TRBJ2-5,CATGPGQETQYF
TRBV5-4,TRBJ1-1,CASSLGQGLTEAFF
TRBV27,TRBJ1-4,CASRRGQINEKLFF
TRBV10-3,TRBJ1-1,CAIKTVNEAFF
TRBV28,TRBJ2-3,CASTGTDTQYF
TRBV6-1,TRBJ1-4,CASSSLTENEKLFF
TRBV4-3,TRBJ2-3,CASSLAMTAVPSTDTQYF
TRBV11-2,TRBJ2-7,CASSTIEGKGGEQYF
TRBV28,TRBJ2-3,CASGTGLAGRTDTQYF
TRBV7-6,TRBJ1-6,CASSLGGGGSYNSPLHF